The rows below give T cell receptor beta chains drawn from one sample of a study of T cells in localized non-small cell lung cancer. Repertoires were generated with immunoSEQ multiplex PCR, while TCRdb's copy carries only in-frame clones and drops some. The sample holds about 36,000 clones, about 83% seen once. The sample here was peripheral blood, taken before any cancer treatment. Every receptor here comes from a woman aged 40-70 years with stage I lung adenocarcinoma. CDR3s include the opening cysteine and the closing phenylalanine or tryptophan. The D gene is left open where the match is weak. Size is omitted from some rows. Given values are once, few, many or a class for expanded clones.

J gene | V gene | clone size | D gene | CDR3 protein | CDR3 DNA
TRBJ2-6 | TRBV6-1 | - | - | CASSDWGRNSGANVLTF | TGTGCCAGCAGTGATTGGGGCCGAAACTCTGGGGCCAACGTCCTGACTTTC
TRBJ1-2 | TRBV28 | - | TRBD1 | CASSLMTGGNYGYTF | TGTGCCAGCAGTTTAATGACAGGGGGCAACTATGGCTACACCTTC
TRBJ2-1 | TRBV4-1 | - | TRBD2 | CASSQDIAGTYNEQFF | TGCGCCAGCAGCCAAGATATAGCGGGGACTTACAATGAGCAGTTCTTC
TRBJ2-3 | TRBV19 | - | - | CASRAIGQSGTDTQYF | TGTGCCAGTAGGGCGATTGGACAGTCAGGCACAGATACGCAGTATTTT
TRBJ1-1 | TRBV6-6 | - | - | CASSYGGTNTEAFF | TGTGCCAGCAGTTACGGGGGGACGAACACTGAAGCTTTCTTT
TRBJ2-7 | TRBV5-8 | - | TRBD2 | CASSRRLAGGNEQYF | TGTGCCAGCAGCCGGCGTCTAGCGGGGGGTAACGAGCAGTACTTC
TRBJ2-5 | TRBV11-3 | - | TRBD1 | CASSLGTVQETQYF | TGTGCCAGCAGCCTTGGGACAGTCCAAGAGACCCAGTACTTC
TRBJ2-1 | TRBV7-6 | - | TRBD2 | CASSRLGGLNFRGEQFF | TGTGCCAGCAGCCGATTGGGGGGACTAAATTTTCGCGGGGAGCAGTTCTTC
TRBJ1-4 | TRBV10-3 | - | TRBD1 | CAISAQTGAEKLFF | TGTGCCATCAGTGCCCAGACAGGGGCCGAAAAACTGTTTTTT
TRBJ1-1 | TRBV9 | - | - | CASSPAVRAFF | TGTGCCAGCAGCCCGGCGGTAAGGGCTTTCTTT
TRBJ2-7 | TRBV6-1 | - | TRBD2 | CASSEAASGGILEQYF | TGTGCCAGCAGTGAAGCGGCTAGCGGGGGTATCTTGGAGCAGTACTTC
TRBJ1-1 | TRBV11-2 | - | TRBD1 | CASRSYRGVKAFF | TGTGCCAGCAGGTCCTACAGGGGGGTGAAAGCTTTCTTT
TRBJ2-7 | TRBV6-6 | - | TRBD2 | CAVGGDSYEQYF | TGTGCCGTGGGGGGGGACTCGTACGAGCAGTACTTC
TRBJ1-5 | TRBV19 | - | TRBD1 | CASSPGIQGNQPQHF | TGTGCCAGTAGTCCAGGGATACAGGGGAACCAGCCCCAGCATTTT
TRBJ2-6 | TRBV21-1 | - | - | CASSKGRASQLSGANVLTF | TGTGCCAGCAGCAAAGGGCGGGCCAGTCAACTCTCTGGGGCCAACGTCCTGACTTTC
TRBJ1-5 | TRBV6-5 | - | TRBD1 | CASSRTGTGLQPQHF | TGTGCCAGCAGTCGTACCGGGACAGGGCTTCAGCCCCAGCATTTT
TRBJ1-6 | TRBV2 | - | - | CASSEALWGKRHNSPLHF | TGTGCCAGCAGTGAAGCGCTTTGGGGTAAAAGGCATAATTCACCCCTCCACTTT
TRBJ2-5 | TRBV5-1 | once | TRBD1 | CASTRQGYQETQYF | TGCGCCAGCACACGACAGGGGTACCAAGAGACCCAGTACTTC
TRBJ1-2 | TRBV19 | - | TRBD1 | CASSTTPDRAGPYGYTF | TGTGCCAGTAGCACGACCCCGGACAGGGCGGGGCCCTATGGCTACACCTTC
TRBJ2-7 | TRBV6-5 | few | - | CASSYFPGTTYEQYF | TGTGCCAGCAGTTACTTTCCGGGTACAACCTACGAGCAGTACTTC
TRBJ2-3 | TRBV6-1 | - | - | CASEGGRTDTQYF | TGTGCCAGCGAAGGGGGTCGCACAGATACGCAGTATTTT
TRBJ2-7 | TRBV5-1 | - | - | CASSLAQGHSYEQYF | TGCGCCAGCAGCTTGGCCCAGGGCCATTCCTACGAGCAGTACTTC
TRBJ1-2 | TRBV2 | few | - | CASSARDGPYGYTF | TGTGCCAGCAGTGCGAGGGACGGCCCCTATGGCTACACCTTC
TRBJ1-1 | TRBV28 | - | - | CASLGRTALRNFF | TGTGCCAGCCTGGGACGGACGGCATTGAGGAATTTCTTT
TRBJ2-5 | TRBV7-2 | - | TRBD1 | CASSLVSSRTGKETQYF | TGTGCCAGCAGCTTAGTTTCCTCGCGGACAGGGAAAGAGACCCAGTACTTC
TRBJ2-5 | TRBV20-1 | - | - | CSARERETQYF | TGCAGTGCTAGAGAACGAGAGACCCAGTACTTC
TRBJ1-3 | TRBV21-1 | - | - | CASRPFVAHARNTIYF | TGTGCCAGCAGACCATTTGTAGCTCACGCACGAAACACCATATATTTT
TRBJ2-1 | TRBV4-3 | - | - | CASSQDISGNGYNEQFF | TGCGCCAGCAGCCAAGACATATCTGGAAATGGCTACAATGAGCAGTTCTTC
TRBJ1-3 | TRBV6-1 | - | - | CASSLPAGNTIYF | TGTGCCAGCAGTCTCCCTGCTGGAAACACCATATATTTT
TRBJ1-2 | TRBV6-1 | - | - | CASSEAPGTSHYGYTF | TGTGCCAGCAGTGAAGCCCCCGGGACTTCTCACTATGGCTACACCTTC
TRBJ1-1 | TRBV7-8 | - | TRBD1 | CASSLYQGAGTEAFF | TGTGCCAGCAGCTTGTATCAGGGGGCTGGCACTGAAGCTTTCTTT
TRBJ1-2 | TRBV29-1 | - | - | CSVETWAAGNYGYTF | TGCAGCGTTGAAACTTGGGCGGCAGGGAACTATGGCTACACCTTC
TRBJ2-7 | TRBV5-1 | - | - | CASSRDGNYEQYF | TGCGCCAGCAGCAGGGACGGAAACTACGAGCAGTACTTC
TRBJ1-5 | TRBV7-8 | few | TRBD1 | CASSLALLQGRQPQHF | TGTGCCAGCAGCTTAGCCCTCTTACAGGGGCGTCAGCCCCAGCATTTT
TRBJ2-7 | TRBV28 | - | - | CASKGTYEQYF | TGTGCCAGCAAAGGGACCTACGAGCAGTACTTC
TRBJ1-3 | TRBV4-3 | - | - | CASSEHRPGNTIYF | TGCGCCAGCAGCGAACATCGACCTGGAAACACCATATATTTT
TRBJ1-6 | TRBV28 | - | TRBD1 | CASRRTGERGSPLHF | TGTGCCAGCAGACGAACAGGGGAAAGAGGGTCACCCCTCCACTTT
TRBJ1-1 | TRBV6-5 | - | - | CASSYEAIDTEAFF | TGTGCCAGCAGTTACGAGGCAATTGACACTGAAGCTTTCTTT
TRBJ1-2 | TRBV6-1 | - | TRBD1 | CASSDPGGGNYGYTF | TGTGCCAGCAGTGATCCAGGGGGGGGCAACTATGGCTACACCTTC
TRBJ1-2 | TRBV5-5 | - | TRBD1 | CASSSAPGQGVYGYTF | TGTGCCAGCAGCTCTGCTCCGGGACAGGGGGTCTATGGCTACACCTTC
TRBJ2-1 | TRBV5-6 | - | - | CASSLKQGPSYNEQFF | TGTGCCAGCAGCTTGAAACAGGGCCCTTCCTACAATGAGCAGTTCTTC
TRBJ2-5 | TRBV27 | medium-sized | TRBD2 | CASSLETSGGLETQYF | TGTGCCAGCAGTTTAGAGACTAGCGGGGGTTTGGAGACCCAGTACTTC
TRBJ1-2 | TRBV30 | - | TRBD1 | CARSGSGQVFHTF | TGTGCCCGATCGGGTTCTGGACAGGTGTTTCACACCTTC
TRBJ1-4 | TRBV6-1 | - | - | CASSVFFTGTNEKLFF | TGTGCCAGCAGTGTTTTCTTCACAGGGACTAATGAAAAACTGTTTTTT
TRBJ2-7 | TRBV5-4 | - | - | CASSLAGGGAGYEQYF | TGTGCCAGCAGCTTGGCCGGAGGGGGCGCAGGATACGAGCAGTACTTC
TRBJ1-2 | TRBV27 | - | - | CASSLGGSGTNYGYTF | TGTGCCAGCAGTTTAGGGGGGTCGGGGACTAACTATGGCTACACCTTC
TRBJ2-1 | TRBV28 | - | TRBD1 | CASNSPTGVYNEQFF | TGTGCCAGCAACTCCCCGACAGGGGTTTACAATGAGCAGTTCTTC
TRBJ2-5 | TRBV13 | - | - | CASSLNPSGGVETQYF | TGTGCCAGCAGCTTAAACCCCAGCGGAGGGGTGGAGACCCAGTACTTC
TRBJ2-5 | TRBV9 | - | - | CASSVAMQETQYF | TGTGCCAGCAGCGTAGCGATGCAAGAGACCCAGTACTTC
TRBJ2-7 | TRBV27 | - | - | CASSPLTGRTSYEQYF | TGTGCCAGCAGTCCCCTGACTGGAAGGACCTCCTACGAGCAGTACTTC